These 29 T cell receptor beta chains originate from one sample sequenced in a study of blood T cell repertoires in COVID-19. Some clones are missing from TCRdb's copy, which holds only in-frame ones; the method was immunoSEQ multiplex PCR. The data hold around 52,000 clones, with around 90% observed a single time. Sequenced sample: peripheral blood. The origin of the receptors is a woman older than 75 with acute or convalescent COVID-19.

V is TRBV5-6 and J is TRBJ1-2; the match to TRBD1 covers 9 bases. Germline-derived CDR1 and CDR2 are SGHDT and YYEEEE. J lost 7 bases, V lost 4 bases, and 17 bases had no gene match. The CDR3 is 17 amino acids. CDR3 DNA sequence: TGTGCCAGCAGCCCTGGGACAGGGTTGGCGGGGGAGGGTGGCTACACCTTC. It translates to CASSPGTGLAGEGGYTF. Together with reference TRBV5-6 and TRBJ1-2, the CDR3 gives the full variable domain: DAGVTQSPTHLIKTRGQQVTLRCSPKSGHDTVSWYQQALGQGPQFIFQYYEEEERQRGNFPDRFSGHQFPNYSSELNVNALLLGDSALYLCASSPGTGLAGEGGYTFGSGTRLTVV.

Here the CDR3 reads CASTQGWNNYGYTF. The CDR3 region has the DNA TGTGCCAGCACACAGGGTTGGAATAACTATGGCTACACCTTC. The chain employs TRBV19 and TRBJ1-2; D is perhaps TRBD1 (6 bases). Looked up from germline, CDR1 is LNHDA and CDR2 is SQIVND (reference sequence). V was pared by 9 bases and J by 1 base, with 15 bases between. The CDR3 consists of 14 residues.

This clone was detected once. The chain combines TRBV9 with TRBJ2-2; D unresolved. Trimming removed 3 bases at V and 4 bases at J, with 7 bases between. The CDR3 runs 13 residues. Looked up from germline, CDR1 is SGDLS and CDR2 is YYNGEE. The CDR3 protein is CASSAAGTGELFF. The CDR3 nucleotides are TGTGCCAGCAGCGCCGCAGGCACCGGGGAGCTGTTTTTT.

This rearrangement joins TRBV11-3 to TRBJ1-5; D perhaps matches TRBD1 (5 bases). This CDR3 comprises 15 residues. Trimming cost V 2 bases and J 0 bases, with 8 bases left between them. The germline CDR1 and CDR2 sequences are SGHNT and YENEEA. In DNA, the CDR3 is TGTGCCAGCAGCTTACAGGGCGATAGCAATCAGCCCCAGCATTTT. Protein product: CASSLQGDSNQPQHF. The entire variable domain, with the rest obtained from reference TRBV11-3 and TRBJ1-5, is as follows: EAGVVQSPRYKIIEKKQPVAFWCNPISGHNTLYWYLQNLGQGPELLIRYENEEAVDDSQLPKDRFSAERLKGVDSTLKIQPAELGDSAVYLCASSLQGDSNQPQHFGDGTRLSIL.

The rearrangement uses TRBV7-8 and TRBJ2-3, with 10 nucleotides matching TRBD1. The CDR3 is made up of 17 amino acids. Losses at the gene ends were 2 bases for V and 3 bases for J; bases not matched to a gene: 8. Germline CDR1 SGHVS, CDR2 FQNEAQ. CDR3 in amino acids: CASSLLPPGQGTDTQYF. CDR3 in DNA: TGTGCCAGCAGCTTACTACCTCCGGGACAGGGGACAGATACGCAGTATTTT.

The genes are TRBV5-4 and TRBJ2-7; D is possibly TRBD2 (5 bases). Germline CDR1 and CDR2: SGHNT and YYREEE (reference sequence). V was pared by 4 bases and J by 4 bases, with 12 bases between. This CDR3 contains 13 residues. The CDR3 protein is CASSHGVRYEQYF. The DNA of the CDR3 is TGTGCCAGCAGCCACGGGGTCCGTTACGAGCAGTACTTC.

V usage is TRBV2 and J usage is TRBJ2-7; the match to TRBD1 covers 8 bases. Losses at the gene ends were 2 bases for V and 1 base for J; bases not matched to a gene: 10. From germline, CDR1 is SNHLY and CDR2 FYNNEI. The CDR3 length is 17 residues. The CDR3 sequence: CASSELWGRGPSYEQYF. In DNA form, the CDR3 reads TGTGCCAGCAGTGAACTTTGGGGCAGGGGGCCTTCCTACGAGCAGTACTTC.

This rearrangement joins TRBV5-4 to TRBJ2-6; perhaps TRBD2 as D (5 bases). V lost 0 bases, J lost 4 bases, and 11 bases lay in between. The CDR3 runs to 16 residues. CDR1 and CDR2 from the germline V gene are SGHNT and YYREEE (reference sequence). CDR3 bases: TGTGCCAGCAGCTTGGGTCCGGGGAAGGGGGCCAACGTCCTGACTTTC. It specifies CASSLGPGKGANVLTF.

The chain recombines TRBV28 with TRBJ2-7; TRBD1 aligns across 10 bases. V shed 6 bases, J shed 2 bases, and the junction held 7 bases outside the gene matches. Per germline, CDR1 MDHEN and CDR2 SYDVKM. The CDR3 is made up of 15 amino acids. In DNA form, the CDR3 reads TGTGCCAGCAGGTTTGGACAGGGGGGGACCTACGAGCAGTACGTC. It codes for CASRFGQGGTYEQYV.

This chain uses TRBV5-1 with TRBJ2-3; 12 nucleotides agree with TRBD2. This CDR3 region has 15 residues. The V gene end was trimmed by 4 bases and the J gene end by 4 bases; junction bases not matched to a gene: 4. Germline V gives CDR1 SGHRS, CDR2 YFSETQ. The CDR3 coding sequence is TGCGCCAGCAGCCTAGCGGGGGGGCCTTCAGATACGCAGTATTTT. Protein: CASSLAGGPSDTQYF. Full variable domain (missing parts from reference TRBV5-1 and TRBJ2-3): KAGVTQTPRYLIKTRGQQVTLSCSPISGHRSVSWYQQTPGQGLQFLFEYFSETQRNKGNFPGRFSGRQFSNSRSEMNVSTLELGDSALYLCASSLAGGPSDTQYFGPGTRLTVL.

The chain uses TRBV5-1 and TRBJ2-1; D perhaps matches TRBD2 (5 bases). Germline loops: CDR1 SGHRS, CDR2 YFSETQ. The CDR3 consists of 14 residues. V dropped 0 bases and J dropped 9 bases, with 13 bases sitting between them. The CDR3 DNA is TGCGCCAGCAGCTTGGTTGGAGGTATAACTGAGCAGTTCTTC. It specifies CASSLVGGITEQFF.

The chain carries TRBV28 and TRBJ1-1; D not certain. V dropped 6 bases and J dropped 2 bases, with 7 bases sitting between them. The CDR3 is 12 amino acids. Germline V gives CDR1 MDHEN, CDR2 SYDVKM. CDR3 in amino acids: CASRRPNTEAFF. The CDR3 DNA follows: TGTGCCAGCAGGCGGCCCAACACTGAAGCTTTCTTT.

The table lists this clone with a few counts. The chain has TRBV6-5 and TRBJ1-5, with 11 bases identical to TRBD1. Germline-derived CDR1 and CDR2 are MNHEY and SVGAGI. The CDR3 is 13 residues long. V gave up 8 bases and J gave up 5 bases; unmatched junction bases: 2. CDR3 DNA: TGTGCCAGCCGGGGACAGGGGGATCAGCCCCAGCATTTT. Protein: CASRGQGDQPQHF.

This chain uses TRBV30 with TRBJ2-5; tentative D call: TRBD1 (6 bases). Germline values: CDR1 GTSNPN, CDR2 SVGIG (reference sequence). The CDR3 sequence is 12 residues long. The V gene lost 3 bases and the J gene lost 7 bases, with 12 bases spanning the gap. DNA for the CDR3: TGTGCCTGGAGAGGGGGTGAGGTGACCCAGTACTTC. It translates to CAWRGGEVTQYF.

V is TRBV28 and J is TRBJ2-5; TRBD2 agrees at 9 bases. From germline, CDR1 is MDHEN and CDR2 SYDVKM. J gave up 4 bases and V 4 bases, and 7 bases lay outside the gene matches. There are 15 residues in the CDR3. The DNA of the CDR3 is TGTGCCAGCAGTTCTGCGGGGGGGCCACGAGAGACCCAGTACTTC. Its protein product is CASSSAGGPRETQYF.

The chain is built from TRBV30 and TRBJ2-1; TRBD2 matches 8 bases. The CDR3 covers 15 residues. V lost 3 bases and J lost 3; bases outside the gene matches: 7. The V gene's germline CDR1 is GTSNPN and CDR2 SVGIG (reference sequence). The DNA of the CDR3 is TGTGCCTGGAGGCAGTCGGGGGGGGACTACAATGAGCAGTTCTTC. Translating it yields CAWRQSGGDYNEQFF.

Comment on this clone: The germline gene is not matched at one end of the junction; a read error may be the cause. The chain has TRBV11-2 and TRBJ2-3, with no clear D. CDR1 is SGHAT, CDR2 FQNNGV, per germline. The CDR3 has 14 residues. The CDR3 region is CASTLVAPPGTQYF. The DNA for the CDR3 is TGTGCCAGCACCTTAGTCGCCCCCCCGGGTACGCAGTATTTT.

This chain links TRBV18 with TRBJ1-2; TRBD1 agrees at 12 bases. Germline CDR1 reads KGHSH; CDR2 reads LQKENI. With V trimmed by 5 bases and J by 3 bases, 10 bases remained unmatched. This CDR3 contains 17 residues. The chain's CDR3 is CASSSPPGTGGDYGYTF. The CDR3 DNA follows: TGTGCCAGCTCATCCCCCCCGGGGACAGGGGGCGACTATGGCTACACCTTC.

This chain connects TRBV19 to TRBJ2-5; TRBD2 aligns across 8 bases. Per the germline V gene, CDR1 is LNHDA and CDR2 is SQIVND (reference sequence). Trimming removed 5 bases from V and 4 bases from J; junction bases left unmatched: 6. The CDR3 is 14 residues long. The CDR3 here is CASSEAGDGETQYF. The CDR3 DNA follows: TGTGCCAGTAGTGAAGCGGGGGACGGAGAGACCCAGTACTTC.

In DNA form, the CDR3 reads TGTGCCAGCAGTTACCTTAAGGGACAGAATAATTCACCCCTCCACTTT. Its protein product is CASSYLKGQNNSPLHF. This chain joins TRBV6-5 and TRBJ1-6; 7 bases map to TRBD1. Losses at the gene ends were 2 bases for V and 5 bases for J; bases not matched to a gene: 6. The length of the CDR3 is 16 residues. CDR1 MNHEY and CDR2 SVGAGI come from the germline V gene.

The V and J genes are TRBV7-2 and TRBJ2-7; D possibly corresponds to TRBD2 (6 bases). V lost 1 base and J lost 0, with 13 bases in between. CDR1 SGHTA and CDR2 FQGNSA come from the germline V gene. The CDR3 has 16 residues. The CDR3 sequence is CASSLGWGDHSYEQYF. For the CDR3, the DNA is TGTGCCAGCAGCTTAGGTTGGGGGGACCACTCCTACGAGCAGTACTTC. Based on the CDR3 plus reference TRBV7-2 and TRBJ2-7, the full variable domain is GAGVSQSPSNKVTEKGKDVELRCDPISGHTALYWYRQSLGQGLEFLIYFQGNSAPDKSGLPSDRFSAERTGGSVSTLTIQRTQQEDSAVYLCASSLGWGDHSYEQYFGPGTRLTVT.

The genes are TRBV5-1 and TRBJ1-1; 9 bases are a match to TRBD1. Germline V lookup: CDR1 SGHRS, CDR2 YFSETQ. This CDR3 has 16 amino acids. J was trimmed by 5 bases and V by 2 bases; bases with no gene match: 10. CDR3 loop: CASSLQGAAQVTEAFF. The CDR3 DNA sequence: TGCGCCAGCAGCTTACAGGGGGCCGCCCAGGTTACTGAAGCTTTCTTT.

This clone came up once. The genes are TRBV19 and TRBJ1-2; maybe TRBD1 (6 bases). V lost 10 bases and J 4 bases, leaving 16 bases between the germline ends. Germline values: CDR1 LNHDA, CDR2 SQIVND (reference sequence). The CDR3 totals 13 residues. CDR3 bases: TGTGCCACCAGCAGGGGCGACTTCTATGGCTACACCTTC. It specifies CATSRGDFYGYTF. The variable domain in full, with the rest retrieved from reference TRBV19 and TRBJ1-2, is DGGITQSPKYLFRKEGQNVTLSCEQNLNHDAMYWYRQDPGQGLRLIYYSQIVNDFQKGDIAEGYSVSREKKESFPLTVTSAQKNPTAFYLCATSRGDFYGYTFGSGTRLTVV.

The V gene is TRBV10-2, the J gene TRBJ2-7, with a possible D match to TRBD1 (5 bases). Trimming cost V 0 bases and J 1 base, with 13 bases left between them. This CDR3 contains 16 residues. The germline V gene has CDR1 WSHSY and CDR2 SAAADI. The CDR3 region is CASSESSRVGSYEQYF. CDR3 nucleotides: TGCGCCAGCAGTGAGTCGTCCAGGGTCGGATCCTACGAGCAGTACTTC.

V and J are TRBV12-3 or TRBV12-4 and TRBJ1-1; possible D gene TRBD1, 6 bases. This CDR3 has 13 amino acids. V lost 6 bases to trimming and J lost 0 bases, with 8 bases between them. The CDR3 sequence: CASSTGLNTEAFF. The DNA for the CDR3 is TGTGCCAGCAGCACAGGGCTGAACACTGAAGCTTTCTTT.

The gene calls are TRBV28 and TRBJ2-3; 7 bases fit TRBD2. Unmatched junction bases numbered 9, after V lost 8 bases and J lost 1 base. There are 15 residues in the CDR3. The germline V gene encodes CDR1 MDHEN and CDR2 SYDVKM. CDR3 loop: CASATRGGGTDTQYF. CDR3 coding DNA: TGTGCCAGCGCGACGAGGGGAGGGGGCACAGATACGCAGTATTTT.

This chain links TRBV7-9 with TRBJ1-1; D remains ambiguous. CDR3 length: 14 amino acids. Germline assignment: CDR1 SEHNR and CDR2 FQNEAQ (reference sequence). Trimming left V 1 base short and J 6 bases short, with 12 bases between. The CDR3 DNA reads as TGTGCCAGCAGCTTAGGGGGAGGATGGTCTGAAGCTTTCTTT. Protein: CASSLGGGWSEAFF.

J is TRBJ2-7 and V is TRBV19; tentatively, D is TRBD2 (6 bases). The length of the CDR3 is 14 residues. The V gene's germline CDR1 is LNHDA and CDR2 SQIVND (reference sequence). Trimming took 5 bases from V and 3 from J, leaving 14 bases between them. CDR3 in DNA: TGTGCCAGTAGTCCGCGGGACGGACTCTACGAGCAGTACTTC. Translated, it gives CASSPRDGLYEQYF.

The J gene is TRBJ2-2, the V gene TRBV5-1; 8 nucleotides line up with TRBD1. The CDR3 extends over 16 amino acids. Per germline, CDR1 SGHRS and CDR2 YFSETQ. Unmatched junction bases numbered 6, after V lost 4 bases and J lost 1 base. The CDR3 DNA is TGCGCCAGCAGCCCGGACAGGGTTAGGAACACCGGGGAGCTGTTTTTT. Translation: CASSPDRVRNTGELFF.